What follows describes a single T cell receptor (beta chain). Method: immunoSEQ multiplex PCR; TCRdb's copy keeps in-frame clones and lacks some. Altogether roughly 340,000 clones are present, under 95% being singletons, with the ten largest covering about 3.5%. The sample originates from a study of blood T cell repertoires in COVID-19. Turning to the study itself: Whether acute or convalescent, the COVID-19 samples came from the United States, Italy and Spain. The cDNA or gDNA used as material had been derived from T cells, B-cell-depleted T cells, or PBMCs.

CDR1 is SGHNT, CDR2 YENEEA, per germline. V lost 3 bases, J lost 0 bases, and 8 bases lay in between. The CDR3 totals 14 residues. This TCR derives from a woman in her late teens or twenties who had recovered from COVID-19. Material for sequencing was peripheral blood. The chain employs TRBV11-3 and TRBJ2-5; weak D call: TRBD2 (6 bases). The CDR3 protein is CASSLGGYQETQYF. The CDR3 coding sequence is TGTGCCAGCAGCTTGGGGGGTTACCAAGAGACCCAGTACTTC.